This TCR beta chain was identified during a study of CDR3 diversity in severe acne. TCRdb re-called the PCR reads through MiXCR, storing one row per CDR3 protein. The sample yields approximately 97,000 distinct CDR3 sequences, 51% seen once. The ends lost 4 bases at V and 5 bases at J; junction bases unmatched: 7. The CDR3 is 14 residues long. The germline gives CDR1 MNHEY, CDR2 SVGAGI. This chain uses TRBV6-5 with TRBJ2-7, with 8 nucleotides matching TRBD1. The source material was blood. The receptor's source is a male donor with acne. In nucleotides, the CDR3 is TGTGCCAGCAGTTTGGGACAGGTGTTCGACGAGCAGTACTTC. Residues: CASSLGQVFDEQYF.